A selection of T cell receptor beta chains follows, all from one sample in a study of CD8+CD57+ T cells in acquired aplastic anemia. Via MiXCR, TCRdb re-called the reads, giving one row per CDR3 protein. In the table there are more than 150,000 distinct CDR3 sequences, about 47% of which are singletons. Material: sorted CD4+, CD8+, or CD8+CD57+ T cells (not recorded which) from PBMCs. These receptors all come from a human donor in good health. Both conserved end residues are part of each CDR3. The D gene is left open where the match is weak. Clone size is given for some rows only: seen once, a few or many times, or a class if the clone is expanded.

j_gene: TRBJ1-2
d_gene: NA
abundance: few
v_gene: TRBV6-8
CDR3nt: TGTGCCAGCAGCAAGCCCGGACAGCGTAAATATGGCTACACCTTC
CDR3aa: CASSKPGQRKYGYTF

j_gene: TRBJ2-7
d_gene: NA
abundance: many
v_gene: TRBV5-1
CDR3nt: TGCGCCAGCAGCTCTGGACGGATAGACTACGAGCAGTACTTC
CDR3aa: CASSSGRIDYEQYF

j_gene: TRBJ2-3
d_gene: TRBD2
abundance: once
v_gene: TRBV7-8
CDR3nt: TGTGCCAGCAGCCTAGGACTAGCGGGAGAGGCAGATACGCAGTATTTT
CDR3aa: CASSLGLAGEADTQYF

j_gene: TRBJ2-7
d_gene: TRBD1
abundance: NA
v_gene: TRBV14
CDR3nt: TGTGCCAGCAGCACCGGGACAGGGGAACGGTACGAGCAGTACTTC
CDR3aa: CASSTGTGERYEQYF

j_gene: TRBJ1-1
d_gene: NA
abundance: once
v_gene: TRBV29-1
CDR3nt: TGCAGCGTCCCCGCAGGGAACACTGAAGCTTTCTTT
CDR3aa: CSVPAGNTEAFF

j_gene: TRBJ1-1
d_gene: TRBD1
abundance: few
v_gene: TRBV3-1
CDR3nt: TGTGCCAGCAGCCAACAGAGGCTAGGGGGCATCGGGCTTGAAGCTTTCTTT
CDR3aa: CASSQQRLGGIGLEAFF

j_gene: TRBJ2-5
d_gene: TRBD2
abundance: many
v_gene: TRBV9
CDR3nt: TGTGCCAGCAGCACTTCCGGGACTAGAGGGGAGACCCAGTACTTC
CDR3aa: CASSTSGTRGETQYF

j_gene: TRBJ2-5
d_gene: NA
abundance: many
v_gene: TRBV29-1
CDR3nt: TGCAGCGTTGGGTCCCTAGAGACCCAGTACTTC
CDR3aa: CSVGSLETQYF

j_gene: TRBJ2-3
d_gene: NA
abundance: NA
v_gene: TRBV10-2
CDR3nt: TGCGCCAGCAGTGAGACCATGACGCGCACAGATACGCAGTATTTT
CDR3aa: CASSETMTRTDTQYF

j_gene: TRBJ1-5
d_gene: TRBD1
abundance: NA
v_gene: TRBV18
CDR3nt: TGTGCCAGCTCAGGACCGGGACAGGAGAGCACAGATACGCAGCATTTT
CDR3aa: CASSGPGQESTDTQHF

j_gene: TRBJ2-5
d_gene: TRBD1
abundance: NA
v_gene: TRBV10-1
CDR3nt: TGCGCCAGCACTGGGACAGGGGGGGTAGAGACCCAGTACTTC
CDR3aa: CASTGTGGVETQYF

j_gene: TRBJ2-3
d_gene: TRBD2
abundance: NA
v_gene: TRBV18
CDR3nt: TGTGCCAGCTCACGGGGACTAGCGGGCACAGATACGCAGTATTTT
CDR3aa: CASSRGLAGTDTQYF

j_gene: TRBJ2-7
d_gene: TRBD1
abundance: many
v_gene: TRBV4-1
CDR3nt: TGCGCCAGCAGCCCTGGGGACAGCCCCTACGAGCAGTACTTC
CDR3aa: CASSPGDSPYEQYF

j_gene: TRBJ2-7
d_gene: NA
abundance: many
v_gene: TRBV3-1
CDR3nt: TGTGCCAGCAGCCAAGAGTCATGGACCTACGAGCAGTACTTC
CDR3aa: CASSQESWTYEQYF

j_gene: TRBJ1-1
d_gene: NA
abundance: many
v_gene: TRBV12-3/TRBV12-4
CDR3nt: TGTGCCAGCAGTTTTCGACAGGTCACTGAAGCTTTCTTT
CDR3aa: CASSFRQVTEAFF

j_gene: TRBJ2-5
d_gene: NA
abundance: NA
v_gene: TRBV15
CDR3nt: TGTGCCACCGATCCGGACAGCCCAAGAGACCCAGTATTC
CDR3aa: CATDPDSPRDPVF

j_gene: TRBJ2-5
d_gene: TRBD2
abundance: once
v_gene: TRBV9
CDR3nt: TGTGCCAGCAGCCCATCAGCTAGCGGGGACTCAGGGACCCAGTACTTC
CDR3aa: CASSPSASGDSGTQYF

j_gene: TRBJ2-1
d_gene: NA
abundance: once
v_gene: TRBV7-8
CDR3nt: TGTGCCAGCAGCGCCTACTTGGGCTCCTACAATGAGCAGTTCTTC
CDR3aa: CASSAYLGSYNEQFF

j_gene: TRBJ2-5
d_gene: NA
abundance: NA
v_gene: TRBV12-3/TRBV12-4
CDR3nt: TGTGCCATCGCTCTAAATGGCGGGGAGACCCAGTACTTC
CDR3aa: CAIALNGGETQYF

j_gene: TRBJ2-1
d_gene: TRBD2
abundance: many
v_gene: TRBV5-1
CDR3nt: TGCGCCAGCAGCTCCGCTAGCGGGAGCCTCAATGAGCAGTTCTTC
CDR3aa: CASSSASGSLNEQFF

j_gene: TRBJ2-3
d_gene: TRBD2
abundance: NA
v_gene: TRBV20-1
CDR3nt: TGCAGTGCTAGAGGTCTAGCGGGACCCACAGATACGCAGTATTTT
CDR3aa: CSARGLAGPTDTQYF

j_gene: TRBJ1-4
d_gene: NA
abundance: NA
v_gene: TRBV10-3
CDR3nt: TGTGCCATCAGTGATGGCGGGGGGAGAGATGAAAAACTGTTTTTT
CDR3aa: CAISDGGGRDEKLFF

j_gene: TRBJ1-2
d_gene: TRBD1
abundance: many
v_gene: TRBV5-1
CDR3nt: TGCGCCGGGGACAGTCAACCCTATGGCTACACCTTC
CDR3aa: CAGDSQPYGYTF

j_gene: TRBJ1-2
d_gene: NA
abundance: once
v_gene: TRBV2
CDR3nt: TGTGCCAGCAGTGAAATGGGCGTGGCCGGCTACACCTTC
CDR3aa: CASSEMGVAGYTF

j_gene: TRBJ2-3
d_gene: NA
abundance: NA
v_gene: TRBV6-4
CDR3nt: TGTGCCAGCAGTGACGGGCAGGGTGCAGATACGCAGTATTTT
CDR3aa: CASSDGQGADTQYF

j_gene: TRBJ1-1
d_gene: NA
abundance: NA
v_gene: TRBV29-1
CDR3nt: TGCAGCGTTCAGGGAGGGTTGGGCACTGAAGCTTTCTTT
CDR3aa: CSVQGGLGTEAFF

j_gene: TRBJ1-1
d_gene: NA
abundance: NA
v_gene: TRBV20-1
CDR3nt: TGCAGTGCACACTCCGACAGGATGAACACTGAAGCTTTCTTT
CDR3aa: CSAHSDRMNTEAFF

j_gene: TRBJ2-2
d_gene: NA
abundance: NA
v_gene: TRBV9
CDR3nt: TGTGCCAGCAGCCCCGGACACACTGGGACCGGGGAGCTGTTTTTT
CDR3aa: CASSPGHTGTGELFF

j_gene: TRBJ2-1
d_gene: TRBD2
abundance: NA
v_gene: TRBV5-1
CDR3nt: TGCGCCAGCAGCGTTACTCTAGCGGGAGGAGACAATGAGCAGTTCTTC
CDR3aa: CASSVTLAGGDNEQFF

j_gene: TRBJ2-3
d_gene: NA
abundance: many
v_gene: TRBV12-3/TRBV12-4
CDR3nt: TGTGCCAGCAGTTTTGGCAGGGGAATGACAGATACGCAGTATTTT
CDR3aa: CASSFGRGMTDTQYF

j_gene: TRBJ2-2
d_gene: TRBD1
abundance: NA
v_gene: TRBV19
CDR3nt: TGTGCCAGTAGCCCGGGACAGGAGATCACCGGGGAGCTGTTTTTT
CDR3aa: CASSPGQEITGELFF

j_gene: TRBJ2-3
d_gene: NA
abundance: NA
v_gene: TRBV9
CDR3nt: TGTGCCAGCAGCCCCAGTAGGTCAGATACGCAGTATTTT
CDR3aa: CASSPSRSDTQYF

j_gene: TRBJ2-5
d_gene: NA
abundance: NA
v_gene: TRBV10-1
CDR3nt: TGCGCCAGCAGTTTAGCGATAGAAGAGACCCAGTACTTC
CDR3aa: CASSLAIEETQYF

j_gene: TRBJ2-3
d_gene: NA
abundance: NA
v_gene: TRBV20-1
CDR3nt: TGCAGTGCTACTACCACCCCTGCCACGACAGATACGCAGTATTTT
CDR3aa: CSATTTPATTDTQYF

j_gene: TRBJ2-5
d_gene: NA
abundance: NA
v_gene: TRBV7-9
CDR3nt: TGTGCCAGCAGCTTAGAATTCGAGACCCAGTACTTC
CDR3aa: CASSLEFETQYF

j_gene: TRBJ1-3
d_gene: TRBD1
abundance: NA
v_gene: TRBV19
CDR3nt: TGTGCCAGCGGCCCCAGGGGGGCTGGAAACACCATATATTTT
CDR3aa: CASGPRGAGNTIYF

j_gene: TRBJ2-3
d_gene: NA
abundance: few
v_gene: TRBV11-1
CDR3nt: TGTGCCAGCAGCCCAGGTGTTAGGGTAATTGATACGCAGTATTTT
CDR3aa: CASSPGVRVIDTQYF